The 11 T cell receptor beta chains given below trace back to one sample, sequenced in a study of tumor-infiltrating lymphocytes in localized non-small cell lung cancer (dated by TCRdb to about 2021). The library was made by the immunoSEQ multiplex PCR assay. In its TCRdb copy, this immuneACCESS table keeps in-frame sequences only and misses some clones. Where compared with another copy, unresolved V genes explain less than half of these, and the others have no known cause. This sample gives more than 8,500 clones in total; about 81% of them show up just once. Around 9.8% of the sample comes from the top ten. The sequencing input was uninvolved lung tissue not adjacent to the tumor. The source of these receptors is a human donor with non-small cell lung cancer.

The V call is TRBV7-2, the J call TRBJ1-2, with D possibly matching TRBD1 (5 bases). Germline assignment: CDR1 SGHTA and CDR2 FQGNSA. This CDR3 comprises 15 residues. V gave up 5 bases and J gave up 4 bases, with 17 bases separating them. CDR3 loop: CASSPRGEGSYGYTF. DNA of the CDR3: TGTGCCAGCAGCCCCCGGGGGGAGGGGAGCTATGGCTACACCTTC.

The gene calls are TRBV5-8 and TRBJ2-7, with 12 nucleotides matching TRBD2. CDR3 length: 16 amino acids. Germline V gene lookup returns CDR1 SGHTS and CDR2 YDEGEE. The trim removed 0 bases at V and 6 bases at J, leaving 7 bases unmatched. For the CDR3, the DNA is TGTGCCAGCAGCTTGGGACTAGCGGGAGTAAGGGCCGAGCAGTACTTC. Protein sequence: CASSLGLAGVRAEQYF.

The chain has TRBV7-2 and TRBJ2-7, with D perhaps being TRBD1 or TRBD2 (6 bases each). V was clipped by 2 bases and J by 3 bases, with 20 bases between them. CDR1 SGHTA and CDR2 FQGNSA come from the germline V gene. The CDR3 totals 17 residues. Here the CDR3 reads CASSLLGRGAAGYEQYF. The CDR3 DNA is TGTGCCAGCAGCTTACTTGGTAGGGGGGCGGCAGGCTACGAGCAGTACTTC.

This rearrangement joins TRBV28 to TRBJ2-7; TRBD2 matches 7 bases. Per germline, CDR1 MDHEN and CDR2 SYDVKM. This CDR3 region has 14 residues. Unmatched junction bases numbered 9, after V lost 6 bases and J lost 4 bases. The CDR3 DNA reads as TGTGCCAGCAGCGGAGGGAGGGCCGTTTACGAGCAGTACTTC. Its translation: CASSGGRAVYEQYF.

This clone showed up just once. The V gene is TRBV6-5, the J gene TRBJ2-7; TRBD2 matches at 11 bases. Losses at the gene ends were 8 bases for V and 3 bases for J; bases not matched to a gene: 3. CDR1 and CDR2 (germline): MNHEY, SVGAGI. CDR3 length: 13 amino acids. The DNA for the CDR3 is TGTGCCAGCGCGACTAGCGGGAACTACGAGCAGTACTTC. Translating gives CASATSGNYEQYF.

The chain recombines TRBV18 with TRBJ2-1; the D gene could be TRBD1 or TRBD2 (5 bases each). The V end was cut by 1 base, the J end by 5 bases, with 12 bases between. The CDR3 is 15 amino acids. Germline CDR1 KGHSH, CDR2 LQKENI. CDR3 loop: CASSPLAGTNNEQFF. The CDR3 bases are TGTGCCAGCTCACCACTTGCAGGGACCAACAATGAGCAGTTCTTC.

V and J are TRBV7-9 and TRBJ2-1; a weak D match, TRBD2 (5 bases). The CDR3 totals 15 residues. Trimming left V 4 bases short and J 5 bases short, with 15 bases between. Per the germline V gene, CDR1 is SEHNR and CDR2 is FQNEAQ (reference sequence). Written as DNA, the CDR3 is TGTGCCAGCAGCTATACATCAGGAGGTAACAATGAGCAGTTCTTC. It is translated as CASSYTSGGNNEQFF.

DNA of the CDR3: TGTGCCTGGAGGGCCGGGGACAGGGTGAACCCCACAGATACGCAGTATTTT. This codes for CAWRAGDRVNPTDTQYF. The rearrangement links TRBV30 to TRBJ2-3; TRBD1 matches 9 bases. The germline V gene encodes CDR1 GTSNPN and CDR2 SVGIG (reference sequence). The V segment lost 3 bases and the J segment 2 bases; nucleotides outside the gene matches: 12. This CDR3 spans 17 amino acids.

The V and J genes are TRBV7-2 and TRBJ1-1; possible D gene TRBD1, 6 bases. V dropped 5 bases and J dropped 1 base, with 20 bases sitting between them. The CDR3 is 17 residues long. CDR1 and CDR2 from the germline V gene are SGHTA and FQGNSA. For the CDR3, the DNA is TGTGCCAGCAGCACCCAGATGCGGGGGGCCGGGAACACTGAAGCTTTCTTT. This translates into CASSTQMRGAGNTEAFF.

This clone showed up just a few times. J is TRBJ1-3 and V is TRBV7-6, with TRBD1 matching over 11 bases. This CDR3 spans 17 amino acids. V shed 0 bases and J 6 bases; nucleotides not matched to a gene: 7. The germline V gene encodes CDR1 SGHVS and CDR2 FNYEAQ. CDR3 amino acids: CASSLARTGGAQNTIYF. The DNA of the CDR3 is TGTGCCAGCAGCTTAGCGCGGACAGGGGGCGCGCAAAACACCATATATTTT.

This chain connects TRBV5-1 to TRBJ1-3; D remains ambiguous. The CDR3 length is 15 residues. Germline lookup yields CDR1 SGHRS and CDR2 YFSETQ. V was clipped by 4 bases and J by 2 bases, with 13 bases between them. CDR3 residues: CASSPAPDPGNTIYF. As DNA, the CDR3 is TGCGCCAGCAGCCCCGCCCCGGACCCTGGAAACACCATATATTTT.